This TCR beta chain was identified during a study of beta chain features in type 1 diabetes. About the research overall: Patients shared similar age, gender and cell yields with healthy donors. Study results and caveats: Across all four CD4+ subsets, people with type 1 diabetes showed modestly shorter TCRB CDR3s. Any HLA effect on TCRB rearrangement was left unresolved by small sub-analyses.

As every portion of the isolated RNA was reverse transcribed, the sequencing read expressed TCRB transcripts. Method: immunoSEQ multiplex PCR; TCRdb's copy keeps in-frame clones and lacks some. The sample has around 710,000 clones, around 12% seen once. V gave up 0 bases and J gave up 0 bases, with 5 bases separating them. The CDR3 loop spans 15 amino acids. The germline V gene encodes CDR1 MNHNY and CDR2 SVGAGI (reference sequence). A note on this clone: Its matching antigen is unknown.

This rearrangement joins TRBV6-6 to TRBJ1-4, with D unclear. This sequence was found in a young man with type 1 diabetes. Sequencing was carried out using naive CD4+ T cells from blood. Here the CDR3 reads CASSYSRATNEKLFF. Here the CDR3 DNA reads TGTGCCAGCAGTTACTCCCGTGCAACTAATGAAAAACTGTTTTTT.